This T cell receptor beta chain comes out of a study of blood T cell repertoires in COVID-19. Study-wide context: Researchers got acute and convalescent COVID-19 samples from the United States, Italy and Spain. In each case, the material was cDNA or gDNA derived from T cells, B-cell-depleted T cells, or PBMCs.

In the source study's methods: The authors estimated nucleated cell counts from reference gene primer amplification. Clones were sequenced by immunoSEQ multiplex PCR, and TCRdb holds only the in-frame ones, with some missing. V and J calls and clone size are as listed in that table; D and trimming were resolved from the DNA. Of 90,000 to 120,000 clones in the sample, around 80% are singletons; the top ten hold approximately 22%. This CDR3 region has 13 residues. Germline-derived CDR1 and CDR2 are MNHEY and SVGAGI. Trimming pared 2 bases from V and 7 bases from J, leaving 11 bases between. The receptor was isolated from a man between 65 and 85 years old with active or convalescent COVID-19. The chain couples TRBV6-5 to TRBJ1-1; D remains ambiguous. Specimen: peripheral blood. As DNA, the CDR3 is TGTGCCAGCAGTTACAGGGAGGGTTTTGAAGCTTTCTTT. Translated, it gives CASSYREGFEAFF.